This record concerns one T cell receptor beta chain sequence. This entry comes from a study of shared clonotypes between healthy human individuals. The data were produced by immunoSEQ multiplex PCR, yet TCRdb's version contains in-frame clones alone and is incomplete. The table includes over a million clones, about 75% detected once. The J segment lost 10 bases and the V segment lost 5 bases, leaving 5 bases of the junction unmatched. The CDR3 is 13 residues long. CDR1 MNHEY and CDR2 SMNVEV come from the germline V gene (reference sequence). The sample was memory CD4+ T cells sorted from blood. Subset indicated: CD45RA-negative fraction. The clonotype originates from a man aged 18 to 35 in good health. V is TRBV27 and J is TRBJ1-6; 7 bases map to TRBD1. The CDR3 DNA follows: TGTGCCAGCAGTCTAAACAGGGGATCACCCCTCCACTTT. Translation: CASSLNRGSPLHF.